These T cell receptor beta chains were read from a single sample in a study of T cells of healthy individuals. TCRdb ran MiXCR on the 5' RACE reads and lists one entry per CDR3 protein. This sample has 53,000 or so distinct CDR3 sequences; 14% to 15% occur once, and the top ten carry around 16%. The receptors were gathered from a human donor in good health. The CDR3 runs from the conserved cysteine through the conserved F or W. A D gene is named only where the DNA matches it firmly. Clone size is stated in some rows and not others, as once, few, many or a class when expanded.

d_call	j_call	v_call	clone_size	cdr3_nt	cdr3_aa
-	TRBJ1-2	TRBV5-4	few	TGTGCCAGCAGCCCCCTGGGGGGGGACTATGGCTACACCTTC	CASSPLGGDYGYTF
-	TRBJ2-5	TRBV15	many	TGTGCCACCAGCAAGGGACCCCGGGAGACCCAGTACTTC	CATSKGPRETQYF
TRBD1	TRBJ1-3	TRBV7-2	-	TGTGCCAGCAGCTCAGGACAGGGTATTGGAGGAAACACCATATATTTT	CASSSGQGIGGNTIYF
-	TRBJ1-5	TRBV29-1	few	TGCAGCGTTCCGGGCAATCAGCCCCAGCATTTT	CSVPGNQPQHF
TRBD2	TRBJ2-5	TRBV7-2	many	TGTGCCAGCAGCTTACCTAGCGGGTTACAAGAGACCCAGTACTTC	CASSLPSGLQETQYF
TRBD1	TRBJ2-1	TRBV6-2/TRBV6-3	medium-sized	TGTGCCAGCAGTCGACAGGGCTCCTACAATGAGCAGTTCTTC	CASSRQGSYNEQFF
-	TRBJ2-7	TRBV3-1	-	TGTGCCAGCAGCCGCGGGACAGTCGTCTACGAGCAGTACTTC	CASSRGTVVYEQYF
-	TRBJ2-5	TRBV6-1	medium-sized	TGTGCCAGCCGACCATCGTGGGGGCGCGAGGAGACCCAGTACTTC	CASRPSWGREETQYF
-	TRBJ2-2	TRBV4-1	few	TGCGCCAGCAGCCTGAAAGGGGCGCGGACCGGGGAGCTGTTTTTT	CASSLKGARTGELFF
-	TRBJ1-1	TRBV27	-	TGTGCCAGCAGTTGGGGGTATGGTGGGAACACTGAAGCTTTCTTT	CASSWGYGGNTEAFF
TRBD2	TRBJ2-1	TRBV24-1	many	TGTGCCACCAGTGATAGACAGACCGGGACTAGCGGGAGGGCCCCCAATGAGCAGTTCTTC	CATSDRQTGTSGRAPNEQFF
-	TRBJ1-4	TRBV5-1	-	TGCGCCAGCAGCCCGTCCGGGGGCGGCCTTGAAAAACTGTTTTTT	CASSPSGGGLEKLFF
-	TRBJ2-1	TRBV4-3	many	TGCGCCAGCAGCCAAGATGCTGCGTGGGACAATGAGCAGTTCTTC	CASSQDAAWDNEQFF
TRBD2	TRBJ2-2	TRBV7-2	many	TGTGCCAGCAGCCGGACTAGCGGGAGCCCCGGGGCCGGGGAGCTGTTTTTT	CASSRTSGSPGAGELFF
-	TRBJ1-5	TRBV5-5	many	TGTGCCAGCAGCTTGGCGGTAGAGGATCAGCCCCAGCATTTT	CASSLAVEDQPQHF
-	TRBJ2-3	TRBV20-1	-	TGCAGTGCTTATAGGAGGTCAGGCGTCACAGATACGCAGTATTTT	CSAYRRSGVTDTQYF
-	TRBJ2-7	TRBV7-9	-	TGTGCCAGCAGCCCCGGACGACAGGAGCAGTACTTC	CASSPGRQEQYF
-	TRBJ2-5	TRBV3-1	-	TGTGCCAGCAGCCAAGATGTCCACCAAGAGACCCAGTACTTC	CASSQDVHQETQYF
TRBD1	TRBJ1-2	TRBV5-6	many	TGTGCCAGCAGCCGGACAGGGGGCCGGGGCTACACCTTC	CASSRTGGRGYTF
TRBD1	TRBJ2-5	TRBV7-6	-	TGTGCCAGCAGCGCGGGACAGGGAGGAAGGGAGACCCAGTACTTC	CASSAGQGGRETQYF
-	TRBJ2-3	TRBV7-2	-	TGTGCCAGCAGCTTCAGTTCAAATACGCAGTATTTT	CASSFSSNTQYF
-	TRBJ2-2	TRBV6-2/TRBV6-3	many	TGTGCCAGCAGCCGCTACGACACCGGGGAGCTGTTTTTT	CASSRYDTGELFF
-	TRBJ1-1	TRBV6-2/TRBV6-3	few	TGTGCCAGCAGTCGGGTGGAGGCTGAAGCTTTCTTT	CASSRVEAEAFF
-	TRBJ1-1	TRBV4-1	many	TGCGCCAGCAGCCAAGGTTATGGGGGTGGGACTGAAGCTTTCTTT	CASSQGYGGGTEAFF
-	TRBJ2-7	TRBV9	-	TGTGCCAGCAGCGTCTCCGGGGGACGCCACGAGCAGTACTTC	CASSVSGGRHEQYF
-	TRBJ2-1	TRBV7-9	-	TGTGCCAGCAGCTCAGTGGGGTCCGTGGAGCAGTTCTTC	CASSSVGSVEQFF
-	TRBJ1-2	TRBV29-1	many	TGCAGCGTTGACCAGGGCCAAAGCTATGGCTACACCTTC	CSVDQGQSYGYTF
TRBD2	TRBJ2-5	TRBV23-1	-	TGCGCCAGCAGCTTAAGTACCGGGACTAGACAAGAGACCCAGTACTTC	CASSLSTGTRQETQYF
-	TRBJ1-1	TRBV23-1	few	TGCGCCGCCGAGGCGCGGTACGCGAACACTGAAGCTTTCTTT	CAAEARYANTEAFF